The TCR beta chain described here comes from a study of CD8 T cells in Susac syndrome. About the research overall: At the time of blood draw, patients with Susac syndrome were therapy-naive, receiving corticosteroids, or receiving intravenous immunoglobulin alone. Study conclusions and caveats: The total CD8+ repertoires contained about 15 Susac-specific public clones, and the CD8+ TEMRA repertoires contained a few.

This CDR3 comprises 13 residues. V gave up 8 bases and J gave up 4 bases, with 12 bases separating them. The V gene's germline CDR1 is LNHDA and CDR2 SQIVND (reference sequence). Notes on this clonotype: The antigen is undetermined.

RNA amounts of roughly 0.45 to 1 ug underwent reverse transcription with random hexamers. It was immunoSEQ multiplex PCR that amplified TCR beta CDR3 across 54 Vbeta and 13 Jbeta. TCRdb reprocessed the immunoSEQ multiplex PCR reads with MiXCR, giving one entry per CDR3 protein. This table has about 81,000 distinct CDR3 sequences, 94% appearing once. Both CD4+ and CD8+ T cells were negatively isolated, and TEMRA cells underwent FACS enrichment. Sequencing was performed on CD8+ T cells from PBMCs. The TCR comes from a human donor with Susac syndrome. The chain links TRBV19 to TRBJ2-1, with D unresolved. As DNA, the CDR3 is TGTGCCAGTTCCCAGTATGGGTACAATGAGCAGTTCTTC. Amino acids: CASSQYGYNEQFF.